The TCR beta chain under discussion was sequenced for a study of T cell repertoires in cytomegalovirus infection. About the study: Both CMV infection and a matching HLA type were indicated by public TCR beta signatures. General study results and limits: Clonotypes of TCR beta that were HLA-C-restricted and CMV-specific dominated the ex vivo response.

MiXCR, run by TCRdb on the reads, gives a single entry per CDR3 protein. Of about 440,000 distinct CDR3 sequences in the sample, roughly 30% were seen once. This clonotype was seen only a few times. What it binds is unknown. CDR3 length: 15 residues. V was pared by 6 bases and J by 2 bases, with 16 bases between. Per the germline V gene, CDR1 is MNHEY and CDR2 is SMNVEV (reference sequence). Sequenced sample: PBMCs. The chain links TRBV27 to TRBJ2-5, with a tentative D call TRBD2 (6 bases). The source is a human donor in good health (CMV status not recorded). Some clones in this sample may be carry-over from other donors' samples. The CDR3 coding sequence is TGTGCCAGCAGGTATAAGGGTGCGGGGCAAGAGACCCAGTACTTC. Protein: CASRYKGAGQETQYF.